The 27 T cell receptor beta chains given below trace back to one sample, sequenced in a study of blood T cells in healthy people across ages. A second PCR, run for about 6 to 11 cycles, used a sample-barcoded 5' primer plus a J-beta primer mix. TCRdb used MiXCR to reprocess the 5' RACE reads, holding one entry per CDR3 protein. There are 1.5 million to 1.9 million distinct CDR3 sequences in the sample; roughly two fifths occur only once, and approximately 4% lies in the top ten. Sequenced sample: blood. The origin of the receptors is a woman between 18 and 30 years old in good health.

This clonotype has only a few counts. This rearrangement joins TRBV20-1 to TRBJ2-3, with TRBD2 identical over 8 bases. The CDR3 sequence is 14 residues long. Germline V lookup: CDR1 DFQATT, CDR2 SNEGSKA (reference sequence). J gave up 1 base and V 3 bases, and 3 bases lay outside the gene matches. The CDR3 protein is CSASETSGTDTQYF. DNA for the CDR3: TGCAGTGCTAGCGAGACTAGCGGCACAGATACGCAGTATTTT.

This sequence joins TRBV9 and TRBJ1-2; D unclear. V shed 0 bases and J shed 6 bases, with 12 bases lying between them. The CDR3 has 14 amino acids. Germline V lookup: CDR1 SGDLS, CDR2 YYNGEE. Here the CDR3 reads CASSVVLQSDGYTF. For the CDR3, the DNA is TGTGCCAGCAGCGTAGTCCTACAGTCCGATGGCTACACCTTC. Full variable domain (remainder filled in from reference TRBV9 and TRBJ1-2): DSGVTQTPKHLITATGQRVTLRCSPRSGDLSVYWYQQSLDQGLQFLIQYYNGEERAKGNILERFSAQQFPDLHSELNLSSLELGDSALYFCASSVVLQSDGYTFGSGTRLTVV.

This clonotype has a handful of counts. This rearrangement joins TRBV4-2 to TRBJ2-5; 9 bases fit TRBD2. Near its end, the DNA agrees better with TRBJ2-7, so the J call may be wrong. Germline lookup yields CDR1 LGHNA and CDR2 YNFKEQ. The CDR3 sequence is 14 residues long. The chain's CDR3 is CASSLSGSGNEQYF. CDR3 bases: TGTGCCAGCAGCCTTAGCGGGAGTGGCAACGAGCAGTACTTC.

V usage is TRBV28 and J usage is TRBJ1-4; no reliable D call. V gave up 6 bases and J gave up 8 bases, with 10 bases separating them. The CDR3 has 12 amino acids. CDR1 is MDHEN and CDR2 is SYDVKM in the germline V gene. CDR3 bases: TGTGCCAGCAGGTATTACAAAGAAAAACTGTTTTTT. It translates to CASRYYKEKLFF.

CDR3 sequence reads: CASRASGGNEQFF. The CDR3 DNA follows: TGTGCCAGCAGGGCTAGCGGGGGCAATGAGCAGTTCTTC. The rearrangement links TRBV25-1 to TRBJ2-1, with 10 bases that match TRBD2. The CDR3 runs to 13 residues. J lost 6 bases, V lost 6 bases, and 2 bases had no gene match. The germline V gene has CDR1 MGHDK and CDR2 SYGVNS.

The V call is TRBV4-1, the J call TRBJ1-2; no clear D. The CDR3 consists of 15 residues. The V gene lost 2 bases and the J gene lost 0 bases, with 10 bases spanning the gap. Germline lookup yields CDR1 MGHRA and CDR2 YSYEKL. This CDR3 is CASSQQEGSNYGYTF. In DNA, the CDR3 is TGCGCCAGCAGCCAACAAGAAGGATCTAACTATGGCTACACCTTC.

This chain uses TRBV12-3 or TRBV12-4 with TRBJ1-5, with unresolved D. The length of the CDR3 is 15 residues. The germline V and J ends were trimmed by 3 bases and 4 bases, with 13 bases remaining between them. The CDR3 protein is CASSFGLNGNQPQHF. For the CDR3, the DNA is TGTGCCAGCAGTTTCGGCCTGAACGGGAATCAGCCCCAGCATTTT.

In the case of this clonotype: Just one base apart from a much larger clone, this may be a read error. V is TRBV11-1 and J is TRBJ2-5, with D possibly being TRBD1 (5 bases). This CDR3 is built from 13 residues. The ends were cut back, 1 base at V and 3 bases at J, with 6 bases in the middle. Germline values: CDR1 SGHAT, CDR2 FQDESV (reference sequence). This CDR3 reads CASSLVTEETQYF. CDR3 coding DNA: TGTGCCAGCAGCTTAGTGACAGAAGAGACCCAGTACTTC.

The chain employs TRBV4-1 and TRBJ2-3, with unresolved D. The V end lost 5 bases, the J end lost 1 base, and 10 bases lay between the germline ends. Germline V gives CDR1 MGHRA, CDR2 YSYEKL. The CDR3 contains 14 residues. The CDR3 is CASSGLVRTDTQYF. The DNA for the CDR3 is TGCGCCAGCAGCGGCCTTGTGCGCACAGATACGCAGTATTTT.

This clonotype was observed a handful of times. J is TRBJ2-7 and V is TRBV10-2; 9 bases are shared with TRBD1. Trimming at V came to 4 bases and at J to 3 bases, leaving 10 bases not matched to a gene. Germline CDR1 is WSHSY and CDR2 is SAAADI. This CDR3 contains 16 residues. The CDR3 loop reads CASSAPGQGFYYEQYF. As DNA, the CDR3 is TGCGCCAGCAGTGCGCCGGGACAGGGATTCTACTACGAGCAGTACTTC.

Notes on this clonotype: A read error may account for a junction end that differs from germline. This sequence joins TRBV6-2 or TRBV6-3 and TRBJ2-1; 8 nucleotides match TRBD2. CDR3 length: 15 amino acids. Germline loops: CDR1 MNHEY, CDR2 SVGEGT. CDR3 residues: CASSLQRESYNKQFF. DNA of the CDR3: TGTGCCAGCAGCCTCCAGCGGGAGAGCTACAATAAGCAGTTCTTC.

CDR3 sequence reads: CASSLKGYQPQHF. DNA for the CDR3: TGTGCCAGCAGTTTAAAGGGTTATCAGCCCCAGCATTTT. The chain couples TRBV27 to TRBJ1-5, with unresolved D. This CDR3 region has 13 residues. The germline V gene has CDR1 MNHEY and CDR2 SMNVEV (reference sequence). V was clipped by 2 bases and J by 5 bases, with 7 bases between them.

The CDR3 here is CAISESAGQTYEQYF. DNA for the CDR3: TGTGCCATCAGTGAGTCGGCAGGACAGACCTACGAGCAGTACTTC. The chain is built from TRBV10-3 and TRBJ2-4, with D possibly TRBD1 on 6 matching bases. The J call could be wrong; TRBJ2-7 is a better fit for the DNA end. CDR1 and CDR2 (germline): ENHRY, SYGVKD. This CDR3 region has 15 residues.

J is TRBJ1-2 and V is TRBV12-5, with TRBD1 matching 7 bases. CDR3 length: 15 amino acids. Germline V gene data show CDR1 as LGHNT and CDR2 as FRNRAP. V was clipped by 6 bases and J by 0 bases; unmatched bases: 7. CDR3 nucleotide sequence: TGTGCTAGTGGCCCTCCAGGGGGGGCTAACTATGGCTACACCTTC. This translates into CASGPPGGANYGYTF.

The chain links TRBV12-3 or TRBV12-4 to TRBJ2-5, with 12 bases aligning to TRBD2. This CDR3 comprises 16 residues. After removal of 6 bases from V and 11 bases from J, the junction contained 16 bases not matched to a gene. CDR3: CASRRTSGVSYNEQYF. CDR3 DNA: TGTGCCAGCAGGAGGACTAGCGGGGTCTCCTACAATGAGCAGTACTTC.

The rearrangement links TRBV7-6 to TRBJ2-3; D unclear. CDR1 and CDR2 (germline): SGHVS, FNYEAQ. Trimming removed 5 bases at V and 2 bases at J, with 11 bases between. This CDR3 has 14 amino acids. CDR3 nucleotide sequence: TGTGCCAGCAGCCCCAAATCCACCACAGATACGCAGTATTTT. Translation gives CASSPKSTTDTQYF.

The chain's CDR3 is CASSYQPGEGAFF. The CDR3, as DNA: TGTGCCAGCAGTTATCAACCAGGGGAGGGAGCTTTCTTT. The J gene is TRBJ1-1, the V gene TRBV6-5; D might be TRBD1 (6 bases). The V end lost 3 bases, the J end lost 10 bases, and 15 bases lay between the germline ends. Germline V gene data show CDR1 as MNHEY and CDR2 as SVGAGI. There are 13 residues in the CDR3.

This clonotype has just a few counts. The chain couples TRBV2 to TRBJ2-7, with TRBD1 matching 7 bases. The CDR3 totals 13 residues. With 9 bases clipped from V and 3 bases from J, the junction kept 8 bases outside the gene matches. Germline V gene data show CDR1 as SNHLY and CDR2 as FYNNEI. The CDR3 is CASVPGQYYEQYF. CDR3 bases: TGTGCCAGTGTACCGGGACAGTACTACGAGCAGTACTTC.

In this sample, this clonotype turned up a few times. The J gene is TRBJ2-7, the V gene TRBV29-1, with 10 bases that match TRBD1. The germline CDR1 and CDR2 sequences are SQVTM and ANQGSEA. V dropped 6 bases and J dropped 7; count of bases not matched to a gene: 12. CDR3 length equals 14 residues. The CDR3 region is CSVAAGTGALEQYF. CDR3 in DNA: TGCAGCGTAGCAGCCGGGACAGGGGCTCTTGAGCAGTACTTC.

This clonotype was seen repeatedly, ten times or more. Here the CDR3 reads CSARRASETQYF. In DNA, the CDR3 is TGCAGCGCCCGTAGGGCTTCGGAGACCCAGTACTTC. The rearrangement joins TRBV29-1 to TRBJ2-5; no firm D call. Looked up from germline, CDR1 is SQVTM and CDR2 is ANQGSEA. CDR3 length equals 12 residues. V was clipped by 7 bases and J by 5 bases, with 14 bases between them. The whole variable domain, filled in from reference TRBV29-1 and TRBJ2-5, reads SAVISQKPSRDICQRGTSLTIQCQVDSQVTMMFWYRQQPGQSLTLIATANQGSEATYESGFVIDKFPISRPNLTFSTLTVSNMSPEDSSIYLCSARRASETQYFGPGTRLLVL.

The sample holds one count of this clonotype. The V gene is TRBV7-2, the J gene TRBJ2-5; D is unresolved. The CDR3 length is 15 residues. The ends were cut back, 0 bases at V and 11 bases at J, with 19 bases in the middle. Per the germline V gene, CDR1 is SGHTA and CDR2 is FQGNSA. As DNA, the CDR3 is TGTGCCAGCAGCTTAGCAGCCTCAACCTACAATGAGCAGTACTTC. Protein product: CASSLAASTYNEQYF.

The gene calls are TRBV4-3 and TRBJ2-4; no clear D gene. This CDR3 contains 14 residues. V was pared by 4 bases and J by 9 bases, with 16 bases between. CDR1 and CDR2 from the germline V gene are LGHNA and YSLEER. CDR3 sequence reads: CASSRGPRLSIQYF. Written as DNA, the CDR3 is TGCGCCAGCAGCCGAGGACCACGATTGAGCATTCAGTACTTC.

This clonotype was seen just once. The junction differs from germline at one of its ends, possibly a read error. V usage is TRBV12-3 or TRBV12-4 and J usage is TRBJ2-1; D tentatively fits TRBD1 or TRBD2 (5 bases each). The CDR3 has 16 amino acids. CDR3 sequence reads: CASSSIGTGRYKEQFF. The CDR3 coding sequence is TGTGCCAGCAGTTCTATAGGGACGGGACGTTACAAGGAGCAGTTCTTC.

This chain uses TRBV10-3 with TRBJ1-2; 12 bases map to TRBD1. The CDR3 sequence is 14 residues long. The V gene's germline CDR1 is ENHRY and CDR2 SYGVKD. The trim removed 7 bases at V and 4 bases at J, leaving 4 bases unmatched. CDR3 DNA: TGTGCCATCACTGGGACAGGGGGCCGCTATGGCTACACCTTC. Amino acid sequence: CAITGTGGRYGYTF.

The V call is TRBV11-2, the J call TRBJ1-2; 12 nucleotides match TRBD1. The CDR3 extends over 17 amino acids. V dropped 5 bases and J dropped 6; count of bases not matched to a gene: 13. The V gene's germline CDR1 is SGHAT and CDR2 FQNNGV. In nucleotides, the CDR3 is TGTGCCAGCAGCCGTCCCGGGACAGGGGGCAAGGCAAATGGCTACACCTTC. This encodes CASSRPGTGGKANGYTF.

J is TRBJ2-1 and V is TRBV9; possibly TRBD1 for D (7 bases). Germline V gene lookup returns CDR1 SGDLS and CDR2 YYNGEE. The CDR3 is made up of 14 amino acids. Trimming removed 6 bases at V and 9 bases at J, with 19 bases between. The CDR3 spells CASKATGPGVEQFF. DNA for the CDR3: TGTGCCAGCAAAGCGACAGGGCCGGGGGTTGAGCAGTTCTTC.

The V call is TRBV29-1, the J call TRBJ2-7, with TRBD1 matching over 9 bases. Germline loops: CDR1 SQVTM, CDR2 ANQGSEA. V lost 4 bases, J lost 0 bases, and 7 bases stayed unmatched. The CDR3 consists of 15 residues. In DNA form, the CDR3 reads TGCAGCGTTGGATCGGACAGGGGAAGCTCCTACGAGCAGTACTTC. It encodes CSVGSDRGSSYEQYF.